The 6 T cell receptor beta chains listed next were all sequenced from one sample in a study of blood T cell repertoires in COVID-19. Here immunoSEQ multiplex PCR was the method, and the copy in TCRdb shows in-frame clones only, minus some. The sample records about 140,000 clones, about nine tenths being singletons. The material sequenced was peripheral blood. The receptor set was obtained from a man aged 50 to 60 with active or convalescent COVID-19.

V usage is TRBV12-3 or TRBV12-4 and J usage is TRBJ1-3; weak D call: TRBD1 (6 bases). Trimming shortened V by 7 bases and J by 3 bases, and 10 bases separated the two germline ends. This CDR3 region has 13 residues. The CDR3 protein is CASNPGHGNTIYF. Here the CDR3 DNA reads TGTGCCAGCAATCCGGGACATGGAAACACCATATATTTT.

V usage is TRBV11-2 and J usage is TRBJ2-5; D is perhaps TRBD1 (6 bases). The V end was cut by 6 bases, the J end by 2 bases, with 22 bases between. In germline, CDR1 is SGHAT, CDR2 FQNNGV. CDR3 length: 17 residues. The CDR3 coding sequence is TGTGCCAGCAGGGGGGTTCAGGGGCGCGAATGGCAAGAGACCCAGTACTTC. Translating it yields CASRGVQGREWQETQYF. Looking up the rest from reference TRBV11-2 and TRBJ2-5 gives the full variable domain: EAGVAQSPRYKIIEKRQSVAFWCNPISGHATLYWYQQILGQGPKLLIQFQNNGVVDDSQLPKDRFSAERLKGVDSTLKIQPAKLEDSAVYLCASRGVQGREWQETQYFGPGTRLLVL.

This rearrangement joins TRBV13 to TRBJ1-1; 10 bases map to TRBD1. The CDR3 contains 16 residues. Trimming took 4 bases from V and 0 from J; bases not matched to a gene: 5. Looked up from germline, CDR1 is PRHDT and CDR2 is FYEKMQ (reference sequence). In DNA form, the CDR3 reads TGTGCCAGCAGCTCCGGGACAGGGGTCATGAACACTGAAGCTTTCTTT. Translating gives CASSSGTGVMNTEAFF.

As DNA, the CDR3 is TGTGCCAGCAGCTCCGAGGACAGGAGGATTCCTGAAGCTTTCTTT. This encodes CASSSEDRRIPEAFF. The chain employs TRBV5-4 and TRBJ1-1; 7 bases fit TRBD1. The CDR3 runs 15 residues. Germline lookup yields CDR1 SGHNT and CDR2 YYREEE (reference sequence). V shed 3 bases, J shed 6 bases, and the junction held 11 bases outside the gene matches.

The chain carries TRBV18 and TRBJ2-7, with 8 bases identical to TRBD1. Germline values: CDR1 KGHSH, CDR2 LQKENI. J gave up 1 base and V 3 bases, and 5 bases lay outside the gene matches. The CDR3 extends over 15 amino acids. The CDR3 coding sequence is TGTGCCAGCTCACCTCAAGGACAGGGATCCTACGAGCAGTACTTC. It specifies CASSPQGQGSYEQYF.

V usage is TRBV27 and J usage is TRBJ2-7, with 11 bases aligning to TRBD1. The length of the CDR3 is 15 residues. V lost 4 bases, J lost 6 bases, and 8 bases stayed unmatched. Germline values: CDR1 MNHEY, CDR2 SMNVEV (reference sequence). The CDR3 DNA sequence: TGTGCCAGCAGTTCAAAGGACAGGGGGCGTCTCGAGCAGTACTTC. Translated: CASSSKDRGRLEQYF.